The TCR beta chain described here comes from a study of blood T cell repertoires in COVID-19. Study-level information: Samples representing acute and convalescent COVID-19 were sourced from the United States, Italy and Spain. Sources were T cells, B-cell-depleted T cells, or PBMCs; the material itself was cDNA or gDNA.

The CDR3 contains 14 residues. Trimming cost V 5 bases and J 0 bases, with 11 bases left between them. In germline, CDR1 is SGHNT, CDR2 YYREEE (reference sequence). Per the authors' pipeline: Using reference gene primer amplification, nucleated cell counts were estimated. TCRdb's copy holds only in-frame clones and misses some; the assay was immunoSEQ multiplex PCR. The DNA was the basis for D and trimming; V, J and clone size are from that table. The sample holds 650,000 to 800,000 clones, 85% to 90% seen once. This TCR was recovered from a woman aged 18 to 35 with acute or convalescent COVID-19. The specimen sequenced was peripheral blood. The chain has TRBV5-4 and TRBJ1-1; D is unclear. The DNA for the CDR3 is TGTGCCAGCAGGGAGGAGGGAATGAACACTGAAGCTTTCTTT. As protein: CASREEGMNTEAFF.